This TCR beta chain was recovered during a study of blood T cell repertoires in COVID-19. Clones were sequenced by immunoSEQ multiplex PCR, and TCRdb holds only the in-frame ones, with some missing. This table holds a few hundred thousand clones, about 90% found once. This CDR3 has 14 residues. The V and J genes are TRBV21-1 and TRBJ2-7; the D call of TRBD1 is as the table states it, not checked on the DNA. TRBV21-1 is tagged as a pseudogene. Sample: PBMCs or T cells enriched from blood (not recorded which). The origin of this receptor is a woman younger than 45 who had recovered from COVID-19. The CDR3 reads CASSPGQGTYEQYF. In nucleotides, the CDR3 is TGTGCCAGCAGCCCCGGACAGGGAACCTACGAGCAGTACTTC.